These 21 T cell receptor beta chains originate from one sample sequenced in a study of TIL therapy for anti-PD-1-resistant metastatic lung cancer. Sequencing used immunoSEQ v3. The assay was immunoSEQ multiplex PCR, and TCRdb's table has in-frame clones only and misses some. The table has about 6,300 clones, approximately 71% seen once; the top ten hold approximately 19%. This sample's time point: pre-treatment sample, taken before nivolumab and TIL therapy. Pleural nodules or supraclavicular lymph nodes made up most of the excised metastases sampled. This material consisted of tumor tissue, taken at baseline. The receptor set was obtained from a person between 25 and 79 years old with non-small cell lung cancer.

The rearrangement joins TRBV18 to TRBJ1-3; D is undetermined. CDR3 length equals 15 residues. CDR1 and CDR2 (germline): KGHSH, LQKENI. The V end lost 0 bases, the J end lost 0 bases, and 6 bases lay between the germline ends. The CDR3 loop is CASSPPGLSGNTIYF. The CDR3 DNA sequence: TGTGCCAGCTCACCACCAGGGCTCTCTGGAAACACCATATATTTT. The full variable domain, completed using reference TRBV18 and TRBJ1-3, is NAGVMQNPRHLVRRRGQEARLRCSPMKGHSHVYWYRQLPEEGLKFMVYLQKENIIDESGMPKERFSAEFPKEGPSILRIQQVVRGDSAAYFCASSPPGLSGNTIYFGEGSWLTVV.

The V gene is TRBV30, the J gene TRBJ1-2; 8 positions match TRBD1. After removal of 3 bases from V and 4 bases from J, the junction contained 7 bases not matched to a gene. The germline V gene encodes CDR1 GTSNPN and CDR2 SVGIG (reference sequence). The CDR3 has 14 amino acids. CDR3 DNA sequence: TGTGCCTGGAGCGCAGGGGGCGTAGCCTATGGCTACACCTTC. Translating gives CAWSAGGVAYGYTF.

This clone was observed a few times. The V gene is TRBV29-1, the J gene TRBJ1-1, with 11 bases that match TRBD1. Unmatched junction bases numbered 5, after V lost 7 bases and J lost 4 bases. This CDR3 contains 13 residues. Germline CDR1 and CDR2: SQVTM and ANQGSEA. This chain's CDR3 is CSAPGTGGTEAFF. DNA for the CDR3: TGCAGCGCTCCTGGGACAGGGGGCACTGAAGCTTTCTTT.

The chain is built from TRBV2 and TRBJ1-6, with TRBD1 as a possible D gene (5 bases). V lost 4 bases and J 7 bases, leaving 14 bases between the germline ends. Germline CDR1 SNHLY, CDR2 FYNNEI. The CDR3 extends over 15 amino acids. Here the CDR3 reads CASSGEGLTNSPLHF. Here the CDR3 DNA reads TGTGCCAGCAGTGGCGAGGGGTTGACGAATTCACCCCTCCACTTT. Full variable domain (missing parts from reference TRBV2 and TRBJ1-6): EPEVTQTPSHQVTQMGQEVILRCVPISNHLYFYWYRQILGQKVEFLVSFYNNEISEKSEIFDDQFSVERPDGSNFTLKIRSTKLEDSAMYFCASSGEGLTNSPLHFGNGTRLTVT.

CDR3 protein: CAWSVGFWPGELFF. In DNA, the CDR3 is TGTGCCTGGAGTGTAGGCTTCTGGCCCGGGGAGCTGTTTTTT. The genes are TRBV30 and TRBJ2-2; D not certain. V lost 0 bases, J lost 6 bases, and 11 bases lay in between. The CDR3 is 14 amino acids. In germline, CDR1 is GTSNPN, CDR2 SVGIG (reference sequence).

The CDR3 region is CATSTSRRPNTGELFF. In DNA, the CDR3 is TGTGCCACCAGCACCTCTAGAAGACCGAACACCGGGGAGCTGTTTTTT. V and J are TRBV15 and TRBJ2-2; D gene uncertain. The V end lost 4 bases, the J end lost 0 bases, and 12 bases lay between the germline ends. The CDR3 contains 16 residues. Germline values: CDR1 LNHNV, CDR2 YYDKDF (reference sequence).

The gene calls are TRBV5-1 and TRBJ1-2; D call uncertain. V dropped 1 base and J dropped 0 bases, with 7 bases sitting between them. The germline V gene encodes CDR1 SGHRS and CDR2 YFSETQ. This CDR3 comprises 14 residues. CDR3 DNA sequence: TGCGCCAGCAGCTTGACCACCACTAACTATGGCTACACCTTC. Its protein is CASSLTTTNYGYTF.

The chain carries TRBV19 and TRBJ2-2; 7 bases match TRBD1. This CDR3 comprises 15 residues. Trimming at V came to 1 base and at J to 6 bases, leaving 5 bases not matched to a gene. Germline assignment: CDR1 LNHDA and CDR2 SQIVND (reference sequence). The CDR3 region has the DNA TGTGCCAGTAGTATAGGGCACAGGGGACCCGGGGAGCTGTTTTTT. It is translated as CASSIGHRGPGELFF.

This clone was observed a few times. This chain uses TRBV27 with TRBJ2-5, with D hard to call. This CDR3 has 14 residues. V dropped 2 bases and J dropped 8 bases, with 15 bases sitting between them. The germline V gene encodes CDR1 MNHEY and CDR2 SMNVEV (reference sequence). CDR3 nucleotides: TGTGCCAGCAGTTTAATCTACCCCCCCACAACCCAGTACTTC. The encoded protein is CASSLIYPPTTQYF.

This clone turned up a few times. The chain carries TRBV7-2 and TRBJ2-7, with TRBD1 matching 11 bases. Trimming removed 1 base from V and 4 bases from J; junction bases left unmatched: 6. This CDR3 has 16 amino acids. CDR1 is SGHTA, CDR2 FQGNSA, per germline. CDR3 loop: CASSLELGTGGYEQYF. In DNA, the CDR3 is TGTGCCAGCAGCTTAGAGTTGGGGACAGGGGGATACGAGCAGTACTTC.

Only one count was recorded for this clone. J is TRBJ2-3 and V is TRBV9, with D uncertain. Germline V gene lookup returns CDR1 SGDLS and CDR2 YYNGEE. CDR3 length: 15 residues. The germline V and J ends were trimmed by 0 bases and 0 bases, with 8 bases remaining between them. CDR3 in amino acids: CASSVEVWSTDTQYF. In DNA, the CDR3 is TGTGCCAGCAGCGTAGAGGTCTGGAGCACAGATACGCAGTATTTT.

The gene calls are TRBV19 and TRBJ2-5; D is perhaps TRBD1 (5 bases). The CDR3 is made up of 13 amino acids. CDR1 is LNHDA, CDR2 SQIVND, per germline (reference sequence). With 1 base removed from V and 3 bases from J, the gap between germline ends came to 6 bases. The CDR3 here is CASSIGGEETQYF. The CDR3 bases are TGTGCCAGTAGTATAGGGGGCGAAGAGACCCAGTACTTC. The variable domain in full, with the rest retrieved from reference TRBV19 and TRBJ2-5, is DGGITQSPKYLFRKEGQNVTLSCEQNLNHDAMYWYRQDPGQGLRLIYYSQIVNDFQKGDIAEGYSVSREKKESFPLTVTSAQKNPTAFYLCASSIGGEETQYFGPGTRLLVL.

The chain links TRBV2 to TRBJ1-1; maybe TRBD1 (5 bases). Per the germline V gene, CDR1 is SNHLY and CDR2 is FYNNEI. The V gene lost 6 bases and the J gene lost 7 bases, with 15 bases spanning the gap. The CDR3 spans 13 residues. The chain's CDR3 is CASRSPGIGEAFF. The DNA for the CDR3 is TGTGCCAGCAGGAGCCCAGGGATTGGTGAAGCTTTCTTT.

This clone turned up a few times. The rearrangement links TRBV12-3 or TRBV12-4 to TRBJ2-2; 7 bases match TRBD2. V gave up 1 base and J gave up 7 bases; unmatched junction bases: 0. CDR3 length: 13 residues. The CDR3 nucleotides are TGTGCCAGCAGTTTAGGGGAGGGCGGGGAGCTGTTTTTT. This encodes CASSLGEGGELFF.

CDR3 nucleotide sequence: TGTGCCAGCTCACCAGCGGCGGTAGGCGAGCAGTACTTC. Protein: CASSPAAVGEQYF. The chain employs TRBV18 and TRBJ2-7, with D unresolved. Germline-derived CDR1 and CDR2 are KGHSH and LQKENI. The CDR3 loop spans 13 amino acids. V lost 2 bases, J lost 6 bases, and 11 bases lay in between.

This clone is large by share. This chain uses TRBV5-6 with TRBJ2-7, with TRBD1 matching 7 bases. Losses at the gene ends were 3 bases for V and 2 bases for J; bases not matched to a gene: 8. The CDR3 is 15 residues long. In germline, CDR1 is SGHDT, CDR2 YYEEEE. The CDR3, as DNA: TGTGCCAGCAGCTCGCCGGGACAGTGGGCCTACGAGCAGTACGTC. It is translated as CASSSPGQWAYEQYV.

The J gene is TRBJ1-3, the V gene TRBV29-1; the D gene is possibly TRBD1 (6 bases). V shed 1 base and J shed 6 bases, with 13 bases lying between them. There are 14 residues in the CDR3. Germline V lookup: CDR1 SQVTM, CDR2 ANQGSEA. CDR3 region: CSVEALGQLNTIYF. The CDR3 region has the DNA TGCAGCGTTGAAGCCCTTGGACAGCTAAACACCATATATTTT.

This clone has more than one count but fewer than ten. The V and J genes are TRBV3-1 (or the pseudogene TRBV3-2) and TRBJ1-4; D unresolved. The V and J ends lost 3 bases and 2 bases respectively, with 7 bases between them. The CDR3 sequence is 14 residues long. Germline-derived CDR1 and CDR2 are LGHDT and YNNKEL (reference sequence). The CDR3 loop reads CASSHSSTNEKLFF. The CDR3 DNA follows: TGTGCCAGCAGCCACTCGAGTACTAATGAAAAACTGTTTTTT.

J is TRBJ2-5 and V is TRBV6-1; D is perhaps TRBD1 (5 bases). In germline, CDR1 is MNHNS, CDR2 SASEGT. The V gene lost 3 bases and the J gene lost 3 bases, with 14 bases spanning the gap. The CDR3 extends over 15 amino acids. The CDR3 sequence: CASSDLTAVEETQYF. Written as DNA, the CDR3 is TGTGCCAGCAGTGATCTGACAGCCGTGGAAGAGACCCAGTACTTC.

The CDR3 DNA sequence: TGTGCCAGCAGTTCTCCCCGACATGGTTATGGCTACACCTTC. The encoded protein is CASSSPRHGYGYTF. The J gene is TRBJ1-2, the V gene TRBV6-5; D remains ambiguous. The V and J ends lost 4 bases and 5 bases respectively, with 14 bases between them. The CDR3 runs 14 residues. Per the germline V gene, CDR1 is MNHEY and CDR2 is SVGAGI.

The chain is built from TRBV5-1 and TRBJ2-1, with D possibly TRBD1 on 6 matching bases. CDR1 is SGHRS and CDR2 is YFSETQ in the germline V gene. The CDR3 has 15 amino acids. Trimming pared 0 bases from V and 3 bases from J, leaving 10 bases between. The CDR3 DNA follows: TGCGCCAGCAGCTTGGGTGGGGGCGGCTACAATGAGCAGTTCTTC. Amino acid sequence: CASSLGGGGYNEQFF.